These 30 T cell receptor beta chains share one sample of origin, sequenced in a study of blood T cell repertoires in COVID-19. Data came from immunoSEQ multiplex PCR; TCRdb stores just in-frame clones and leaves some out. The profile covers 100,000 to 150,000 clones, with over 60% appearing a single time and 30% to 45% taken by the ten largest. Material: peripheral blood. These receptors were obtained from a man aged 35 to 55 with active or convalescent COVID-19.

This clone was recorded once. The rearrangement joins TRBV19 to TRBJ2-7, with D perhaps matching TRBD1 (5 bases). Trimming removed 6 bases from V and 7 bases from J, with 13 bases in between. Germline V gene sequence: CDR1 LNHDA, CDR2 SQIVND (reference sequence). CDR3 length: 12 amino acids. The CDR3 DNA is TGTGCCAGTAGCCTCGACAGTATTGAGCAGTACTTC. Translated, it gives CASSLDSIEQYF. Based on the CDR3 plus reference TRBV19 and TRBJ2-7, the full variable domain is DGGITQSPKYLFRKEGQNVTLSCEQNLNHDAMYWYRQDPGQGLRLIYYSQIVNDFQKGDIAEGYSVSREKKESFPLTVTSAQKNPTAFYLCASSLDSIEQYFGPGTRLTVT.

The gene calls are TRBV5-5 and TRBJ1-6; D gene uncertain. This CDR3 region has 15 residues. Germline loops: CDR1 SGHKS, CDR2 YYEKEE (reference sequence). V gave up 5 bases and J gave up 0 bases, with 9 bases separating them. CDR3 region: CASRVQSSYNSPLHF. As DNA, the CDR3 is TGTGCCAGCAGGGTACAGAGCTCCTATAATTCACCCCTCCACTTT.

V gene TRBV3-1 (or the pseudogene TRBV3-2) combines with J gene TRBJ1-2, with D possibly being TRBD1 (6 bases). The length of the CDR3 is 16 residues. In germline, CDR1 is LGHDT, CDR2 YNNKEL (reference sequence). Trimming left V 1 base short and J 4 bases short, with 16 bases between. The CDR3 DNA sequence: TGTGCCAGCAGCCAAGTAGGACGGGACACAGCCTATGGCTACACCTTC. It encodes CASSQVGRDTAYGYTF.

This clone was seen just once. V gene TRBV12-5 combines with J gene TRBJ1-1; D is possibly TRBD1 (6 bases). Germline V gene lookup returns CDR1 LGHNT and CDR2 FRNRAP. The V end was cut by 0 bases, the J end by 0 bases, with 17 bases between. The CDR3 contains 18 residues. CDR3 in DNA: TGTGCTAGTGGTTTGGTACAGGGCAGTTCGGCAGTGAACACTGAAGCTTTCTTT. It codes for CASGLVQGSSAVNTEAFF.

The table lists this clone with a few counts. The V and J genes are TRBV4-3 and TRBJ1-6, with a possible D match to TRBD1 (6 bases). The CDR3 has 13 amino acids. Trimming stripped 8 bases from V and 8 bases from J, with 13 bases between. Germline V gives CDR1 LGHNA, CDR2 YSLEER. The chain's CDR3 is CASSSDSDSPLHF. CDR3 bases: TGCGCCAGCTCGTCGGACAGCGATTCACCCCTCCACTTT.

The CDR3 nucleotides are TGTGCCACCCTCGAAGGGCAGGGGAACACAGATACGCAGTATTTT. Its translation: CATLEGQGNTDTQYF. The rearrangement joins TRBV15 to TRBJ2-3, with D maybe TRBD1 (6 bases). V was pared by 8 bases and J by 2 bases, with 17 bases between. The CDR3 length is 15 residues. Germline CDR1 is LNHNV and CDR2 is YYDKDF (reference sequence).

This clone was picked up a small number of times. The chain uses TRBV19 and TRBJ2-1; D possibly corresponds to TRBD2 (6 bases). Trimming cost V 6 bases and J 9 bases, with 9 bases left between them. The germline V gene encodes CDR1 LNHDA and CDR2 SQIVND (reference sequence). This CDR3 comprises 11 residues. CDR3 in amino acids: CASRAGVEQFF. The CDR3 nucleotides are TGTGCCAGTAGAGCGGGTGTTGAGCAGTTCTTC.

This clone has at least ten counts. This sequence joins TRBV7-2 and TRBJ1-2, with a possible D match to TRBD1 (6 bases). There are 16 residues in the CDR3. The germline gives CDR1 SGHTA, CDR2 FQGNSA. Trimming left V 5 bases short and J 2 bases short, with 18 bases between. The CDR3 region is CASSPPGGAQNYGYTF. The CDR3 DNA sequence: TGTGCCAGCAGCCCGCCGGGGGGGGCGCAGAACTATGGCTACACCTTC. The entire variable domain, with the rest obtained from reference TRBV7-2 and TRBJ1-2, is as follows: GAGVSQSPSNKVTEKGKDVELRCDPISGHTALYWYRQSLGQGLEFLIYFQGNSAPDKSGLPSDRFSAERTGGSVSTLTIQRTQQEDSAVYLCASSPPGGAQNYGYTFGSGTRLTVV.

The rearrangement uses TRBV18 and TRBJ2-1; 11 bases agree with TRBD2. CDR1 and CDR2 (germline): KGHSH, LQKENI. J was trimmed by 7 bases and V by 0 bases; bases with no gene match: 5. There are 16 residues in the CDR3. For the CDR3, the DNA is TGTGCCAGCTCACCACCACTAGCGGGAGCACGGAATGAGCAGTTCTTC. Residues: CASSPPLAGARNEQFF.

The V call is TRBV12-5, the J call TRBJ2-7, with 10 bases that match TRBD1. Trimming removed 6 bases from V and 6 bases from J; junction bases left unmatched: 5. The CDR3 runs 13 residues. Germline lookup yields CDR1 LGHNT and CDR2 FRNRAP. CDR3 amino acids: CASGWDRGGEQYF. As DNA, the CDR3 is TGTGCTAGTGGCTGGGACAGGGGAGGCGAGCAGTACTTC. The full variable domain, in which reference TRBV12-5 and TRBJ2-7 provide the parts outside the CDR3, is DARVTQTPRHKVTEMGQEVTMRCQPILGHNTVFWYRQTMMQGLELLAYFRNRAPLDDSGMPKDRFSAEMPDATLATLKIQPSEPRDSAVYFCASGWDRGGEQYFGPGTRLTVT.

The sample holds a few counts of this clone. The V and J genes are TRBV30 and TRBJ2-3; D might be TRBD2 (5 bases). This CDR3 region has 14 residues. Trimming left V 2 bases short and J 2 bases short, with 11 bases between. Germline V gene lookup returns CDR1 GTSNPN and CDR2 SVGIG (reference sequence). Written as DNA, the CDR3 is TGTGCCTGGAGTTCCACGGGATTCACAGATACGCAGTATTTT. Encoded protein: CAWSSTGFTDTQYF. The variable domain in full, completed from reference TRBV30 and TRBJ2-3, reads SQTIHQWPATLVQPVGSPLSLECTVEGTSNPNLYWYRQAAGRGLQLLFYSVGIGQISSEVPQNLSASRPQDRQFILSSKKLLLSDSGFYLCAWSSTGFTDTQYFGPGTRLTVL.

The chain carries TRBV19 and TRBJ1-2; a weak D match, TRBD1 (5 bases). Germline CDR1 is LNHDA and CDR2 is SQIVND (reference sequence). Trimming cost V 7 bases and J 4 bases, with 13 bases left between them. The CDR3 is made up of 13 amino acids. CDR3 bases: TGTGCCAGTATGACGGGGGAAAGCTATGGCTACACCTTC. Translated, it gives CASMTGESYGYTF.

V usage is TRBV6-5 and J usage is TRBJ2-5, with D possibly TRBD2 on 6 matching bases. This CDR3 has 15 residues. V lost 2 bases, J lost 5 bases, and 15 bases lay in between. From germline, CDR1 is MNHEY and CDR2 SVGAGI. The CDR3, as DNA: TGTGCCAGCAGTTACGCGCTAGCGTCAAGGGAGACCCAGTACTTC. It codes for CASSYALASRETQYF.

J is TRBJ1-3 and V is TRBV9; D is perhaps TRBD1 (5 bases). The CDR3 has 15 amino acids. In germline, CDR1 is SGDLS, CDR2 YYNGEE. Trimming removed 4 bases from V and 0 bases from J, with 11 bases in between. Written as DNA, the CDR3 is TGTGCCAGCAGCCAACAGGACAACTCTGGAAACACCATATATTTT. Translating it yields CASSQQDNSGNTIYF.

The chain combines TRBV24-1 with TRBJ1-1, with TRBD1 matching 8 bases. J was trimmed by 3 bases and V by 6 bases; bases with no gene match: 11. Germline loops: CDR1 KGHDR, CDR2 SFDVKD. This CDR3 comprises 16 residues. The CDR3 sequence: CATSPSPGQGYTEAFF. The CDR3 DNA is TGTGCCACCAGTCCCTCCCCCGGACAGGGCTACACTGAAGCTTTCTTT.

The chain links TRBV6-5 to TRBJ1-5; weak D call: TRBD1 (6 bases). V lost 10 bases and J 5 bases, leaving 12 bases between the germline ends. Germline V lookup: CDR1 MNHEY, CDR2 SVGAGI. The CDR3 contains 12 residues. This CDR3 reads CAIRGGDQPQHF. CDR3 sequence (DNA): TGTGCCATACGGGGGGGCGATCAGCCCCAGCATTTT.

The sample holds one count of this clone. The J gene is TRBJ2-1, the V gene TRBV11-3; 9 nucleotides align to TRBD2. Germline values: CDR1 SGHNT, CDR2 YENEEA. With V trimmed by 0 bases and J by 3 bases, 6 bases remained unmatched. The CDR3 consists of 17 residues. The CDR3 nucleotides read TGTGCCAGCAGCTTAGATCTCGGAGCGGGAGGCTACAATGAGCAGTTCTTC. It yields the protein CASSLDLGAGGYNEQFF. Variable domain in full (rest from reference TRBV11-3 and TRBJ2-1): EAGVVQSPRYKIIEKKQPVAFWCNPISGHNTLYWYLQNLGQGPELLIRYENEEAVDDSQLPKDRFSAERLKGVDSTLKIQPAELGDSAVYLCASSLDLGAGGYNEQFFGPGTRLTVL.

The genes are TRBV28 and TRBJ1-1; perhaps TRBD1 as D (5 bases). CDR3 size: 12 residues. Looked up from germline, CDR1 is MDHEN and CDR2 is SYDVKM. Between the trimmed V and J ends, which lost 6 bases and 6 bases, there was a span of 11 bases. CDR3 protein: CASRLRTSEAFF. The CDR3 DNA reads as TGTGCCAGCAGGCTCAGGACATCTGAAGCTTTCTTT. The full variable domain, its missing parts supplied by reference TRBV28 and TRBJ1-1, is DVKVTQSSRYLVKRTGEKVFLECVQDMDHENMFWYRQDPGLGLRLIYFSYDVKMKEKGDIPEGYSVSREKKERFSLILESASTNQTSMYLCASRLRTSEAFFGQGTRLTVV.

This clone was counted only a few times. Other nucleotide sequences from this sample produce the same CDR3. CDR3 nucleotide sequence: TGTGCCAGTAGTATACTTAATTCACCCCTCCACTTT. Amino acid sequence: CASSILNSPLHF. V usage is TRBV19 and J usage is TRBJ1-6; D uncertain. V was cut by 2 bases and J by 6 bases, with 2 bases left in between. Per germline, CDR1 LNHDA and CDR2 SQIVND (reference sequence). This CDR3 has 12 amino acids.

This clone was seen just once. The rearrangement uses TRBV29-1 and TRBJ2-4; the match to TRBD2 covers 7 bases. The CDR3 spans 15 residues. Germline V lookup: CDR1 SQVTM, CDR2 ANQGSEA. V lost 7 bases, J lost 1 base, and 10 bases stayed unmatched. Here the CDR3 DNA reads TGCAGCGCTCAAGGTGGGGGGGACGCCAAAAACATTCAGTACTTC. Protein product: CSAQGGGDAKNIQYF.

The gene calls are TRBV14 and TRBJ1-1, with no clear D. The CDR3 length is 13 residues. CDR1 is SGHDN, CDR2 FVKESK, per germline. The ends were cut back, 2 bases at V and 4 bases at J, with 8 bases in the middle. The CDR3 is CASSQRRGTEAFF. The CDR3 nucleotides are TGTGCCAGCAGCCAACGGAGAGGCACTGAAGCTTTCTTT.

The chain carries TRBV18 and TRBJ2-7; 10 positions agree with TRBD1. The ends lost 3 bases at V and 4 bases at J; junction bases unmatched: 3. Germline V lookup: CDR1 KGHSH, CDR2 LQKENI. CDR3 length: 14 amino acids. CDR3 nucleotides: TGTGCCAGCTCACCTGGGACAGGGGTGTACGAGCAGTACTTC. It codes for CASSPGTGVYEQYF.

This clone has only a few counts. The chain has TRBV19 and TRBJ2-7, with 9 bases matching TRBD1. The CDR3 extends over 15 amino acids. V lost 3 bases to trimming and J lost 3 bases; unmatched junction nucleotides: 6. Germline CDR1 LNHDA, CDR2 SQIVND (reference sequence). The CDR3 bases are TGTGCCAGTAGTATTCATGGGGGACAGGGCTACGAGCAGTACTTC. Translating gives CASSIHGGQGYEQYF.

V and J are TRBV3-1 (or the pseudogene TRBV3-2) and TRBJ2-1; possible D gene TRBD2, 6 bases. The CDR3 covers 15 residues. Germline loops: CDR1 LGHDT, CDR2 YNNKEL (reference sequence). V lost 11 bases, J lost 10 bases, and 27 bases lay in between. CDR3 region: CAAGTELLSGREQFF. Here the CDR3 DNA reads TGTGCCGCGGGGACGGAACTTCTGTCGGGGAGGGAGCAGTTCTTC.

About this clone: The same CDR3 can be traced to other DNA sequences in this sample. This chain links TRBV7-2 with TRBJ2-1; 8 bases map to TRBD2. The CDR3 spans 15 residues. The J segment lost 0 bases and the V segment lost 5 bases, leaving 3 bases of the junction unmatched. Germline V gene lookup returns CDR1 SGHTA and CDR2 FQGNSA. The CDR3 spells CASSLSGSSYNEQFF. The CDR3 DNA follows: TGTGCCAGCAGCCTAAGCGGGAGCTCCTACAATGAGCAGTTCTTC.

This CDR3 is CASSGRVGQTPYEQYF. The DNA of the CDR3 is TGTGCCAGTAGTGGACGTGTGGGACAGACGCCCTACGAGCAGTACTTC. The chain joins TRBV19 to TRBJ2-7, with 7 bases lining up with TRBD1. V was pared by 5 bases and J by 2 bases, with 12 bases of the junction left unmatched. The germline CDR1 and CDR2 sequences are LNHDA and SQIVND (reference sequence). This CDR3 region has 16 residues.

The chain is built from TRBV6-5 and TRBJ2-7; D is possibly TRBD2 (6 bases). Germline assignment: CDR1 MNHEY and CDR2 SVGAGI. This CDR3 is built from 15 residues. Trimming took 7 bases from V and 2 from J, leaving 18 bases between them. CDR3 nucleotides: TGTGCCAGCACCTTAGGAGCGGGTGGGACCTACGAGCAGTACTTC. Its protein is CASTLGAGGTYEQYF.

In DNA form, the CDR3 reads TGTGCCAGCAGCCCAGGGACTAGCGGAACCTACGAGCAGTACTTC. Residues: CASSPGTSGTYEQYF. The V gene is TRBV5-4, the J gene TRBJ2-7, with 11 bases fitting TRBD2. This CDR3 region has 15 residues. V was pared by 4 bases and J by 2 bases, with 5 bases of the junction left unmatched. CDR1 and CDR2 (germline): SGHNT, YYREEE (reference sequence).

This clone is a singleton in its sample. This rearrangement joins TRBV6-1 to TRBJ1-4; D is possibly TRBD1 (5 bases). CDR1 is MNHNS and CDR2 is SASEGT in the germline V gene. Trimming pared 3 bases from V and 8 bases from J, leaving 19 bases between. The CDR3 is 16 residues long. The CDR3 sequence is CASSDTTGTGGEKLFF. CDR3 nucleotides: TGTGCCAGCAGTGATACTACCGGGACGGGGGGGGAAAAACTGTTTTTT.

This clone came up many times. The genes are TRBV30 and TRBJ1-3; D remains ambiguous. The germline V gene has CDR1 GTSNPN and CDR2 SVGIG (reference sequence). This CDR3 comprises 13 residues. Trimming pared 1 base from V and 0 bases from J, leaving 4 bases between. The CDR3 DNA is TGTGCCTGGAGTGGCTACTCTGGAAACACCATATATTTT. It specifies CAWSGYSGNTIYF.